This passage covers 3 T cell receptor beta chains from one sample sequenced in a study of TIL therapy for anti-PD-1-resistant metastatic lung cancer. Time point denoted: pre-treatment sample, taken before nivolumab and TIL therapy. The immunoSEQ assay was v3. Sequencing was performed with immunoSEQ multiplex PCR; in TCRdb, only in-frame clones are kept and a portion is missing. The sample includes about 32,000 clones, around three quarters of them seen just once. The sample was blood, taken at baseline. The source of these receptors is a woman between 25 and 80 years old with non-small cell lung cancer.

This clone was picked up a small number of times. V and J are TRBV29-1 and TRBJ2-1, with a tentative D call TRBD2 (6 bases). Looked up from germline, CDR1 is SQVTM and CDR2 is ANQGSEA. The CDR3 is 13 amino acids. Trimming stripped 5 bases from V and 0 bases from J, with 8 bases between. This CDR3 is CSVRESSYNEQFF. Here the CDR3 DNA reads TGCAGCGTTCGGGAGAGCTCCTACAATGAGCAGTTCTTC.

This rearrangement joins TRBV2 to TRBJ2-5; no definite D call. Germline CDR1 SNHLY, CDR2 FYNNEI. V lost 2 bases and J lost 2, with 6 bases in between. The CDR3 totals 13 residues. The CDR3 sequence: CASSERQQETQYF. The CDR3 DNA is TGTGCCAGCAGTGAACGGCAGCAAGAGACCCAGTACTTC.

This clone is a singleton in its sample. V usage is TRBV27 and J usage is TRBJ2-6, with D possibly TRBD1 on 5 matching bases. This CDR3 has 18 residues. Per germline, CDR1 MNHEY and CDR2 SMNVEV (reference sequence). The ends were cut back, 5 bases at V and 0 bases at J, with 17 bases in the middle. The CDR3 protein is CASSPQGTGGSGANVLTF. As DNA, the CDR3 is TGTGCCAGCAGTCCTCAGGGAACCGGCGGCTCTGGGGCCAACGTCCTGACTTTC.